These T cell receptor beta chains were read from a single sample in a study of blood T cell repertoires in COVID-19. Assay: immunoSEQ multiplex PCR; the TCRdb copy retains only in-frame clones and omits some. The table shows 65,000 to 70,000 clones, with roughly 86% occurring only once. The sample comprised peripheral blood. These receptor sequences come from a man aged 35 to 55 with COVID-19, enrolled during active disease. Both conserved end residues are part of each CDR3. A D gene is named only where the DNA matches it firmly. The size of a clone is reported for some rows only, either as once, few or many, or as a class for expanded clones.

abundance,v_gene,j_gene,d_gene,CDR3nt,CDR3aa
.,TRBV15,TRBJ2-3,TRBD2,TGTGCCACCCGGCGGGGGGGGACAGATACGCAGTATTTT,CATRRGGTDTQYF
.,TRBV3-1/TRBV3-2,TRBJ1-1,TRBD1,TGTGCCAGCAGCCAAGAGGGGACAGGGGGCTCCACTGAAGCTTTCTTT,CASSQEGTGGSTEAFF
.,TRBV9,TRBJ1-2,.,TGTGCCAGCAGCGTAGAACAGGGTGAAGCCGGCTACACCTTC,CASSVEQGEAGYTF
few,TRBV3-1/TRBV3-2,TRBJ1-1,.,TGTGCCAGCAGCCAGCGGCAGGAGGGCGGGGGGGCTTTCTTT,CASSQRQEGGGAFF
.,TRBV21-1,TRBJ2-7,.,TGTGCCAGCAGCAGAAACAAACAGGGCTACGAGCAGTACTTC,CASSRNKQGYEQYF
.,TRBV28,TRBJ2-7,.,TGTGCCAGCAGTTTAGGGGTGGCCGGGGTCGCGCAGTACTTC,CASSLGVAGVAQYF
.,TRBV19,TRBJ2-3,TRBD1,TGTGCCAGCTCGGACAGGGCGGCAGATACGCAGTATTTT,CASSDRAADTQYF
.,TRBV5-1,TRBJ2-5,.,TGCGCCAGCAGCTTGGATGGCTTCCCGGGGAGAGAGACCCAGTACTTC,CASSLDGFPGRETQYF
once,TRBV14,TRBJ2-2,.,TGTGCCAGCAGCCAATGGGGGCGGACCTTGAACACCGGGGAGCTGTTTTTT,CASSQWGRTLNTGELFF
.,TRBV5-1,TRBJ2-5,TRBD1,TGCGCCAGCAGTTACGGGACAGGGTTTCGCGAGACCCAGTACTTC,CASSYGTGFRETQYF
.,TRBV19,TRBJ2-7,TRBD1,TGTGCCAGTAGTACGCCGGGACAGGGGTTACACGAGCAGTACTTC,CASSTPGQGLHEQYF
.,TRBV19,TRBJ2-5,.,TGTGCCAGTAGGGACAGCGACCAAGAGACCCAGTACTTC,CASRDSDQETQYF
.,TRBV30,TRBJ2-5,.,TGTGCCTGGAGTGTAGTGGGGGGACGGTTGAAGACCCAGTACTTC,CAWSVVGGRLKTQYF
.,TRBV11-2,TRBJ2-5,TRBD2,TGTGCCAGCAGCCCCCGAGGGGCGGGGGGTCCTATTGGGACCCAGTACTTC,CASSPRGAGGPIGTQYF
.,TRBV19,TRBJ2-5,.,TGTGCCAGTAGTATAGAGACCCAGGGTTCCCAGTACTTC,CASSIETQGSQYF
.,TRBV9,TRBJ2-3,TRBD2,TGTGCCAGCAGCGATGGAGCGGGGGGTTCATCTTACACAGATACGCAGTATTTT,CASSDGAGGSSYTDTQYF
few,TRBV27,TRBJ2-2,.,TGTGCCAGCAGTGGCAACAGGGTGTCGTCCGGGGAGCTGTTTTTT,CASSGNRVSSGELFF
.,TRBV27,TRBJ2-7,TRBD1,TGTGCCAGCAGCCACTATCCCCCTGAACAGGGGGGTTACGAGCAGTACTTC,CASSHYPPEQGGYEQYF
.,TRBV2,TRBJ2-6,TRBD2,TGTGCCAGCATCCTCAGACTAGCGGGGGGCCGCTCTGGGGCCAACGTCCTGACTTTC,CASILRLAGGRSGANVLTF
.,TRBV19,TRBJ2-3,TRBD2,TGTGCCAGTAGTAGGGGACTAGCGGGGGGCGGTTTTCACTTCACAGATACGCAGTATTTT,CASSRGLAGGGFHFTDTQYF
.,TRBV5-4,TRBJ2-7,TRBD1,TGTGCCAGCAGCGGGCGGCCGGGACAGACCTACGAGCAGTACTTC,CASSGRPGQTYEQYF
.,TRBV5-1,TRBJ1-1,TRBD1,TGCGCCAGCAGCCTTACAGGGGTGAACACTGAAGCTTTCTTT,CASSLTGVNTEAFF
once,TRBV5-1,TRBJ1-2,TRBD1,TGCGCCAGCAGCTCACCGGGACAGGCACACTATGGCTACACCTTC,CASSSPGQAHYGYTF
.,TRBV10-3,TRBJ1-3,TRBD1,TGTGCCATCAGTGAGACAGGGGGCGCGGGAAACACCATATATTTT,CAISETGGAGNTIYF
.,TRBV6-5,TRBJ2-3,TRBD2,TGTGCCAGCAACCCGGGGGGGTACACAGATACGCAGTATTTT,CASNPGGYTDTQYF
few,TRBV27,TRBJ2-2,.,TGTGCCAGCAGTTTGATCAGGGAGGCCGGGGAGCTGTTTTTT,CASSLIREAGELFF
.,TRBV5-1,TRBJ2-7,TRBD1,TGCGCCAGCAGCTTGCGGTTAGGGACAGGGGTCGAGCAGTACTTC,CASSLRLGTGVEQYF
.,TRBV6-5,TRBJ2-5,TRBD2,TGTGCCAGCAACAAACTAGCGGGGGAAGAGACCCAGTACTTC,CASNKLAGEETQYF
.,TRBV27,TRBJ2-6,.,TGTGCCAGCAGTTTTGCAGGGTCCGGGGCCAACGTCCTGACTTTC,CASSFAGSGANVLTF
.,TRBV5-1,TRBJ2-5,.,TGCGCCAGCAGCTTCAACGTGGAGGGGACCCAGTACTTC,CASSFNVEGTQYF
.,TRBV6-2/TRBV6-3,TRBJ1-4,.,TGTGCCAGCAGTTACTCGAAGGGCAGGGCTAATGAAAAACTGTTTTTT,CASSYSKGRANEKLFF
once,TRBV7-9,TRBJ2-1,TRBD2,TGTGCCAGCAGCTCCGCGGGGGGGCGCTATGAGCAGTTCTTC,CASSSAGGRYEQFF
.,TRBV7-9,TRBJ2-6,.,TGTGCCAGCAGCTTTTGGCAGGGCTCTGGGGCCAACGTCCTGACTTTC,CASSFWQGSGANVLTF
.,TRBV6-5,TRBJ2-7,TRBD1,TGTGCCAGCAGGCGAGGACAGGGGGCTGAAGAGCAGTACTTC,CASRRGQGAEEQYF
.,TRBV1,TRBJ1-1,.,TGCACCAGCAGCGACAGGGCGGCATGGACTGAAGCTTTCTTT,CTSSDRAAWTEAFF
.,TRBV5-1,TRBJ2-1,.,TGCGCCAGCGAGTACGAGGGCGAGCAGTTCTTC,CASEYEGEQFF
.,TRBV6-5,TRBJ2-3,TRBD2,TGTGCCAGCAGTCCGGGACTAGCGGTCACAGATACGCAGTATTTT,CASSPGLAVTDTQYF
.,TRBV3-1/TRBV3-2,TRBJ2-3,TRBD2,TGTGCCAGCAGCCGGATTAGCGGGGGGGCAGATACGCAGTATTTT,CASSRISGGADTQYF
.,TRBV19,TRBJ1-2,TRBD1,TGTGCCAGTAGTATAGACGACAGGGCGGGCTACACCTTC,CASSIDDRAGYTF
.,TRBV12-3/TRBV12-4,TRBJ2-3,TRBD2,TGTGCCAGCAGTTGGGGGGGTACAGATACGCAGTATTTT,CASSWGGTDTQYF
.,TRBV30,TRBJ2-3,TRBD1,TGTGCCTGTCAACAGGGGTTCGACACAGATACGCAGTATTTT,CACQQGFDTDTQYF
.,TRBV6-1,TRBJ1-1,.,TGTGCCAGCAGTGACCGGGACACTGAAGCTTTCTTT,CASSDRDTEAFF
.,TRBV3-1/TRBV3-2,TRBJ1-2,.,TGTGCCAGCAGCCAAGATCAAAACTATGGCTACACCTTC,CASSQDQNYGYTF
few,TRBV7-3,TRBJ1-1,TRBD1,TGTGCCAGCAGCTTACTTGCAGGGGGCACTGAAGCTTTCTTT,CASSLLAGGTEAFF
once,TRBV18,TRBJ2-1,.,TGTGCCAGCTCACCACGAGGCCGGGGAGAGAGCTCCTACAATGAGCAGTTCTTC,CASSPRGRGESSYNEQFF
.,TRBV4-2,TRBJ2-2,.,TGTGCCAGCAGCCAGAAATGGGACTTTGCGAACACCGGGGAGCTGTTTTTT,CASSQKWDFANTGELFF
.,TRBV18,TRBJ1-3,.,TGTGCCAGCTCACCAGAATTTGCAGGGGTCACCGGAAACACCATATATTTT,CASSPEFAGVTGNTIYF
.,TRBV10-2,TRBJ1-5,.,TGCGCCAGCAGTGAGTCATCCCCTCGAGTTGATCAGCCCCAGCATTTT,CASSESSPRVDQPQHF
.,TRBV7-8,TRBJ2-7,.,TGTGCCAGCAGCTTAGCTCGTGACAGTGCCTACGAGCAGTACTTC,CASSLARDSAYEQYF
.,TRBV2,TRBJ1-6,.,TGTGCCAGCAAGCGGGGTTTTAATTCACCCCTCCACTTT,CASKRGFNSPLHF
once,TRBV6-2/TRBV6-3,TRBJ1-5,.,TGTGCCAGCAGTTACCAACAGGGTCCCAATCAGCCCCAGCATTTT,CASSYQQGPNQPQHF
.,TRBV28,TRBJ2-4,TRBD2,TGTGCCAGCAGTTTCCCGGCTCGGGGGGTTCAGTACTTC,CASSFPARGVQYF
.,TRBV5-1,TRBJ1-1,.,TGCGCCAGCAGACTCGATAGGAACACTGAAGCTTTCTTT,CASRLDRNTEAFF